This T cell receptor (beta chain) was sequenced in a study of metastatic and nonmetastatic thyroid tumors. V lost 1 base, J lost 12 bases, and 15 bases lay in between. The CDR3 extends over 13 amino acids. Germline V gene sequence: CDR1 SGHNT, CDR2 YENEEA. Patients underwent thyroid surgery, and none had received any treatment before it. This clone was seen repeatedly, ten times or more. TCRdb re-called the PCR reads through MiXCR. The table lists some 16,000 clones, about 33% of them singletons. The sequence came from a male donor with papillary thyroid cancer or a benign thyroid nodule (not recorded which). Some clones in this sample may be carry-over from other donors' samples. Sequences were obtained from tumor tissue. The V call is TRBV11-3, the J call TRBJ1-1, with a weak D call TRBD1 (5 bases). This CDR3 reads CASSLVFTGLSFF. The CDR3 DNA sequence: TGTGCCAGCAGCTTAGTGTTTACAGGATTATCTTTCTTT. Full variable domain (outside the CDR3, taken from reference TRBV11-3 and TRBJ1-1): EAGVVQSPRYKIIEKKQPVAFWCNPISGHNTLYWYLQNLGQGPELLIRYENEEAVDDSQLPKDRFSAERLKGVDSTLKIQPAELGDSAVYLCASSLVFTGLSFFGQGTRLTVV.